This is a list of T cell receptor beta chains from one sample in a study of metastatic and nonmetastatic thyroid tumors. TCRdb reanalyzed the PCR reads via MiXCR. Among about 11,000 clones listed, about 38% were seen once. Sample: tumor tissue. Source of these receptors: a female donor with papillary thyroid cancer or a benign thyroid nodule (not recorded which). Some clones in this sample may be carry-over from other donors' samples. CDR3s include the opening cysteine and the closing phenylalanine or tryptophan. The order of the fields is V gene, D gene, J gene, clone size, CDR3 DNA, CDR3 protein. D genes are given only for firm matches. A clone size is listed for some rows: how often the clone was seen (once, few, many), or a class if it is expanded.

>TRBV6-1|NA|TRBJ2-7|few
TGTGCCAGCAGTGAAGCAGAGGGCACAGCCTACGAGCAGTACTTC
CASSEAEGTAYEQYF
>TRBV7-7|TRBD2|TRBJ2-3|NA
TGTGCCAGCAGCTTAGGTGCGGGGGGGCTAACAGATACGCAGTATTTT
CASSLGAGGLTDTQYF
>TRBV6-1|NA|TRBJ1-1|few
TGTGCCAGCTGGGACGGGCGGGGTATAACTGAAGCTTTCTTT
CASWDGRGITEAFF
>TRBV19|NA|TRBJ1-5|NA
TGTGCCAGTAGTATAAAAGGGGCGCGTCAGCCCCAGCATTTT
CASSIKGARQPQHF
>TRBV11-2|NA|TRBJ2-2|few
TGTGCCAGCAGCGCTGTCCGGACATGGAACACCGGGGAGCTGTTTTTT
CASSAVRTWNTGELFF
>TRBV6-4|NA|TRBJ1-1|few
TGTGCCAGCAGGGGTATAGGGGACACTGAAGCTTTCTTT
CASRGIGDTEAFF
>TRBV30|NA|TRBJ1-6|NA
TGTGCCTGGAGTGTAATCTGGGGTGATAATTCACCCCTCCACTTT
CAWSVIWGDNSPLHF
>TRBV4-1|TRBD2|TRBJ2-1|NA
TGCGCCAGCAGCCAACCGGGACTACGGGAGCAGTTCTTC
CASSQPGLREQFF
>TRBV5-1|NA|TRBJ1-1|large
TGCGCCAGCAGCCCCGGGACAACGAACACTGAAGCTTTCTTT
CASSPGTTNTEAFF
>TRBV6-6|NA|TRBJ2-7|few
TGTGACAGCAGTTACGGGTTGGTAGGGAACTACGAGCAGTACTTC
CDSSYGLVGNYEQYF
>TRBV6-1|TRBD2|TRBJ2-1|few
TGTGCCAGCAGCAAAGCGGGAGTCGCCTACAATGAGCAGTTCTTC
CASSKAGVAYNEQFF
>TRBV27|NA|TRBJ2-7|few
TGTGCCAGCCGTAGCGGAAACTACGAGCAGTACTTC
CASRSGNYEQYF
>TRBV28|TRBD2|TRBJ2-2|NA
TGTGCCAGCAGGGCTGGACTAGCGGGCACCGGGGAGCTGTTTTTT
CASRAGLAGTGELFF
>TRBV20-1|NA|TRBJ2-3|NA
TGCAGTGCTATGGGCCGGGGTAGCACAGATACGCAGTATTTT
CSAMGRGSTDTQYF
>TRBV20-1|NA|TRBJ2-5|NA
TGCAGTGCTAGTTTAGCGGCCCAAGAGACCCAGTACTTC
CSASLAAQETQYF
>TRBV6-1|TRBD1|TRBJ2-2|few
TGTGCCAGCAGTGGGGGGACAGGGTCCCGGGAGCTGTTTTTT
CASSGGTGSRELFF
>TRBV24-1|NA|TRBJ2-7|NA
TGTGCCACCAGTGACCGAGTAGTCGGTACTACCTACGAGCAGTACTTC
CATSDRVVGTTYEQYF
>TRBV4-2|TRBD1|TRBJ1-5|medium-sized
TGTGCCAGCAGCCTAAACAGGGGGGGTAGCAATCAGCCCCAGCATTTT
CASSLNRGGSNQPQHF
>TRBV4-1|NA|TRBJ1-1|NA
TGCGCCAGCAGCCACCCTACCGGGACACCAAACACTGAAGCTTTCTTT
CASSHPTGTPNTEAFF
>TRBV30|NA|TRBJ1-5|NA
TGTGCCTGGAGTAATTCCGGGCCCTTTGGGCCCCAGCATTTT
CAWSNSGPFGPQHF
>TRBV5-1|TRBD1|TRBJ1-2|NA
TGCGCCAGCACCCCAGGTCTAGGGGGCGTTGGCTACACCTTC
CASTPGLGGVGYTF
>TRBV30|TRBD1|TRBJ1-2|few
TGTGCCTGGGACAGGGGGGCCTATGGCTACACCTTC
CAWDRGAYGYTF
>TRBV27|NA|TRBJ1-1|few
TGTGCCAGCAGCCCTGGGGGGCGCGACGCTGAAGCTTTCTTT
CASSPGGRDAEAFF